This entry lists 32 T cell receptor beta chains sequenced from one sample in a study of T-cell reconstitution after alpha-beta-depleted transplantation in children. The TCRbeta library was prepared with unique molecular identifiers. One entry per CDR3 protein results from TCRdb running MiXCR on the PCR reads. The sample includes some 290,000 distinct CDR3 sequences, 9.9% of them seen just once. The specimen was PBMCs from the stem cell graft donor, collected from the stem cell graft. The receptor source for this set is a human donor who donated a stem cell graft to a child with SCID.

A word on this clonotype: A read error may produce the germline difference seen at one junction end. The rearrangement joins TRBV27 to TRBJ2-5; D gene unclear. Germline CDR1 is MNHEY and CDR2 is SMNVEV (reference sequence). The length of the CDR3 is 15 residues. CDR3 sequence reads: CASSFLAGKQETKYF. The CDR3 coding sequence is TGTGCCAGCAGTTTCCTGGCAGGCAAGCAAGAGACCAAGTACTTC.

This clonotype came up a few times. V gene TRBV29-1 combines with J gene TRBJ2-6, with D hard to call. Germline V gene sequence: CDR1 SQVTM, CDR2 ANQGSEA. Trimming took off 6 bases at V and 3 bases at J, with 9 bases between the two ends. The CDR3 has 13 amino acids. CDR3 sequence (DNA): TGCAGCGTCCTCGGGCTTGGGGCCAACGTCCTGACTTTC. Translated, it gives CSVLGLGANVLTF. The full variable domain, with the rest looked up from reference TRBV29-1 and TRBJ2-6, is SAVISQKPSRDICQRGTSLTIQCQVDSQVTMMFWYRQQPGQSLTLIATANQGSEATYESGFVIDKFPISRPNLTFSTLTVSNMSPEDSSIYLCSVLGLGANVLTFGAGSRLTVL.

A word on this clonotype: A much larger clone sits a single nucleotide away, making a read error possible. The V and J genes are TRBV5-5 and TRBJ2-2, with 8 bases matching TRBD1. Germline-derived CDR1 and CDR2 are SGHKS and YYEKEE (reference sequence). The CDR3 spans 15 residues. Here the CDR3 reads CASSLVPGGTVELFF. CDR3 DNA sequence: TGTGCCAGCAGCTTGGTCCCAGGGGGCACCGTGGAGCTGTTTTTT. The variable domain in full, completed from reference TRBV5-5 and TRBJ2-2, reads DAGVTQSPTHLIKTRGQQVTLRCSPISGHKSVSWYQQVLGQGPQFIFQYYEKEERGRGNFPDRFSARQFPNYSSELNVNALLLGDSALYLCASSLVPGGTVELFFGEGSRLTVL.

The table lists this clonotype with a few counts. This chain links TRBV20-1 with TRBJ2-7; tentatively, D is TRBD1 or TRBD2 (5 bases each). Trimming shortened V by 4 bases and J by 3 bases, and 16 bases separated the two germline ends. This CDR3 is built from 14 residues. The V gene's germline CDR1 is DFQATT and CDR2 SNEGSKA (reference sequence). In DNA, the CDR3 is TGCAGTGCTAAAGACAGACTCGGAGGCTACGAGCAGTACTTC. This translates into CSAKDRLGGYEQYF.

The rearrangement joins TRBV2 to TRBJ2-2; D is perhaps TRBD2 (5 bases). Deletions cut 4 bases from V and 4 bases from J, with 7 bases between. Germline V gives CDR1 SNHLY, CDR2 FYNNEI. This CDR3 contains 13 residues. Here the CDR3 DNA reads TGTGCCAGCAGTGCTGAGGGCACCGGGGAGCTGTTTTTT. Encoded protein: CASSAEGTGELFF.

This clonotype was observed a few times. The chain uses TRBV12-3 or TRBV12-4 and TRBJ1-2; D uncertain. This CDR3 spans 15 amino acids. V lost 7 bases and J 1 base, leaving 16 bases between the germline ends. The CDR3 DNA follows: TGTGCCAGCATCTCGAGTTCAGGTTTTAACTATGGCTACACCTTC. Translating gives CASISSSGFNYGYTF.

This chain links TRBV27 with TRBJ2-7; 8 bases align to TRBD1. The CDR3 length is 14 residues. The germline CDR1 and CDR2 sequences are MNHEY and SMNVEV (reference sequence). The trim removed 6 bases at V and 3 bases at J, leaving 7 bases unmatched. CDR3 DNA: TGTGCCAGCAGCCGGACAGGGAAGGTCTACGAGCAGTACTTC. Amino acid sequence: CASSRTGKVYEQYF.

The rearrangement uses TRBV5-1 and TRBJ2-5; no clear D. The germline V gene encodes CDR1 SGHRS and CDR2 YFSETQ. V lost 0 bases, J lost 5 bases, and 11 bases lay in between. The CDR3 totals 14 residues. CDR3 coding DNA: TGCGCCAGCAGCTTGGACACCGCCAGTGAGACCCAGTACTTC. This encodes CASSLDTASETQYF.

The table lists this clonotype with many counts. One end of the junction varies from germline; a read error may be responsible. The chain has TRBV7-7 and TRBJ2-1, with 8 nucleotides matching TRBD2. Germline values: CDR1 SSHAT, CDR2 FNYEAQ (reference sequence). The CDR3 consists of 15 residues. The CDR3: CASSLGGGPANEQFF. The DNA of the CDR3 is TGTGCTAGCAGCTTAGGCGGGGGGCCCGCAAATGAGCAGTTCTTC.

This clonotype was recorded a few times. The chain is built from TRBV2 and TRBJ2-6, with D hard to call. The V and J ends lost 10 bases and 0 bases respectively, with 4 bases between them. The CDR3 runs to 12 residues. Germline V gene lookup returns CDR1 SNHLY and CDR2 FYNNEI. This CDR3 is CATISGANVLTF. The CDR3 DNA follows: TGTGCCACCATCTCTGGGGCCAACGTCCTGACTTTC.

This clonotype has only a few counts. The chain carries TRBV27 and TRBJ2-7; 7 positions match TRBD2. CDR1 is MNHEY and CDR2 is SMNVEV in the germline V gene (reference sequence). This CDR3 has 15 residues. The V and J ends lost 8 bases and 1 base, in that order; junction bases with no gene match: 11. The CDR3: CASWGGEPISYEQYF. CDR3 nucleotides: TGTGCCAGCTGGGGGGGGGAACCTATATCCTACGAGCAGTACTTC.

This clonotype was observed many times. The chain is built from TRBV5-1 and TRBJ2-5; 7 bases line up with TRBD1. The CDR3 sequence is 17 residues long. Per germline, CDR1 SGHRS and CDR2 YFSETQ. With V trimmed by 0 bases and J by 3 bases, 11 bases remained unmatched. The CDR3 region has the DNA TGCGCCAGCAGCTTGGCCTTTGAGACGACAGGGAAAGAGACCCAGTACTTC. The encoded protein is CASSLAFETTGKETQYF.

V is TRBV25-1 and J is TRBJ2-7; D ambiguous. CDR1 and CDR2 (germline): MGHDK, SYGVNS. Trimming took 7 bases from V and 3 from J, leaving 4 bases between them. The CDR3 is 10 residues long. The CDR3 sequence: CASNSYEQYF. Written as DNA, the CDR3 is TGTGCCAGCAACAGCTACGAGCAGTACTTC.

This clonotype was counted only a few times. The V and J genes are TRBV11-1 and TRBJ2-7, with 8 bases aligning to TRBD1. The CDR3 is 15 amino acids. The trim removed 5 bases at V and 7 bases at J, leaving 13 bases unmatched. CDR1 and CDR2 from the germline V gene are SGHAT and FQDESV (reference sequence). CDR3 residues: CASSPPGDRRGEQYF. The CDR3 region has the DNA TGTGCCAGCAGCCCACCTGGGGACAGGCGGGGAGAGCAGTACTTC.

This clonotype was detected ten times or more. A junction end diverges from the germline sequence, so it may reflect a read error. J is TRBJ2-3 and V is TRBV7-7; a possible D gene is TRBD1 (5 bases). CDR1 SSHAT and CDR2 FNYEAQ come from the germline V gene (reference sequence). This CDR3 spans 14 amino acids. The CDR3 nucleotides read TGTGCTAGCAGCGCAGGGTTTGGCACAGATACGCAGTATTTT. Protein product: CASSAGFGTDTQYF.

In its sample, this clonotype was seen a few times. V and J are TRBV7-9 and TRBJ2-3; 10 bases are shared with TRBD1. The CDR3 has 16 residues. The germline V gene encodes CDR1 SEHNR and CDR2 FQNEAQ (reference sequence). V shed 5 bases and J 4 bases; nucleotides not matched to a gene: 9. The DNA of the CDR3 is TGTGCCAGCAGCGCCGGGACAGGGGAACGCGCAGATACGCAGTATTTT. Its protein is CASSAGTGERADTQYF.

The table lists this clonotype with a few counts. The chain couples TRBV5-1 to TRBJ2-1, with 8 positions matching TRBD2. The CDR3 spans 15 residues. Germline CDR1 is SGHRS and CDR2 is YFSETQ. V lost 6 bases to trimming and J lost 0 bases; unmatched junction nucleotides: 5. The CDR3 bases are TGCGCCAGCACCTTAGCGGGGACCTCCTACAATGAGCAGTTCTTC. It codes for CASTLAGTSYNEQFF. Full variable domain (remainder filled in from reference TRBV5-1 and TRBJ2-1): KAGVTQTPRYLIKTRGQQVTLSCSPISGHRSVSWYQQTPGQGLQFLFEYFSETQRNKGNFPGRFSGRQFSNSRSEMNVSTLELGDSALYLCASTLAGTSYNEQFFGPGTRLTVL.

This clonotype was counted ten times or more. V gene TRBV5-1 combines with J gene TRBJ1-1; tentatively, D is TRBD1 (6 bases). CDR3 size: 13 residues. Germline V gene sequence: CDR1 SGHRS, CDR2 YFSETQ. Deletions cut 2 bases from V and 5 bases from J, with 10 bases between. The CDR3 DNA is TGCGCCAGCAGCTTCGGGGGGGCTACTGAAGCTTTCTTT. As protein: CASSFGGATEAFF.

This clonotype was observed at least ten times. The chain employs TRBV4-2 and TRBJ2-2; D is ambiguous. This CDR3 comprises 12 residues. The V end was cut by 0 bases, the J end by 9 bases, with 5 bases between. The germline gives CDR1 LGHNA, CDR2 YNFKEQ. CDR3 region: CASSQDGRELFF. The CDR3 DNA sequence: TGTGCCAGCAGCCAAGATGGGAGGGAGCTGTTTTTT.

The chain is built from TRBV5-1 and TRBJ1-2; D is uncertain. There are 16 residues in the CDR3. From germline, CDR1 is SGHRS and CDR2 YFSETQ. Trimming took 0 bases from V and 4 from J, leaving 16 bases between them. The CDR3: CASSLEGWDMAYGYTF. The CDR3 nucleotides read TGCGCCAGCAGCTTGGAAGGTTGGGATATGGCCTATGGCTACACCTTC.

This clonotype was picked up many times. The chain combines TRBV11-2 with TRBJ2-1; TRBD2 matches 10 bases. The CDR3 length is 16 residues. Looked up from germline, CDR1 is SGHAT and CDR2 is FQNNGV. The ends lost 5 bases at V and 1 base at J; junction bases unmatched: 5. CDR3 nucleotide sequence: TGTGCCAGCAGCCATCCGGGACTAGCGTCCTACAATGAGCAGTTCTTC. Amino acid sequence: CASSHPGLASYNEQFF.

This clonotype was counted between two and nine times. The genes are TRBV12-3 or TRBV12-4 and TRBJ2-1; a possible D gene is TRBD2 (5 bases). Trimming took off 9 bases at V and 0 bases at J, with 9 bases between the two ends. This CDR3 has 13 amino acids. Written as DNA, the CDR3 is TGTGCCAGTCGGAGGAGCTCCTACAATGAGCAGTTCTTC. Translated, it gives CASRRSSYNEQFF.

This clonotype was counted only a few times. The V gene is TRBV7-9, the J gene TRBJ2-7, with D unclear. The germline CDR1 and CDR2 sequences are SEHNR and FQNEAQ (reference sequence). The CDR3 is 12 residues long. Trimming left V 5 bases short and J 0 bases short, with 5 bases between. CDR3 sequence reads: CASSPHSYEQYF. CDR3 nucleotides: TGTGCCAGCAGCCCGCACTCCTACGAGCAGTACTTC.

This clonotype has more than one count but fewer than ten. The chain carries TRBV24-1 and TRBJ2-3; D not certain. With 2 bases removed from V and 2 bases from J, the gap between germline ends came to 10 bases. CDR3 size: 15 residues. Germline CDR1 KGHDR, CDR2 SFDVKD. The CDR3 DNA sequence: TGTGCCACCAGTGATTCCTACACAAACACAGATACGCAGTATTTT. Its translation: CATSDSYTNTDTQYF.

This clonotype has just a few counts. V is TRBV18 and J is TRBJ2-7; possible D gene TRBD1, 6 bases. V was shortened by 3 bases and J by 1 base, with 13 bases between the two germline ends. Germline loops: CDR1 KGHSH, CDR2 LQKENI. CDR3 size: 15 residues. The CDR3 loop reads CASSPRQEVSYEQYF. CDR3 nucleotide sequence: TGTGCCAGCTCACCGAGACAGGAGGTTTCCTACGAGCAGTACTTC.

The J gene is TRBJ2-1, the V gene TRBV20-1; 8 nucleotides agree with TRBD1. This CDR3 is built from 17 residues. With V trimmed by 1 base and J by 5 bases, 13 bases remained unmatched. Germline loops: CDR1 DFQATT, CDR2 SNEGSKA (reference sequence). The CDR3 sequence: CSARAPPGQGTNNEQFF. The CDR3 DNA follows: TGCAGTGCTAGAGCCCCCCCCGGACAGGGAACGAACAATGAGCAGTTCTTC.

This clonotype was observed a few times. The J gene is TRBJ1-4, the V gene TRBV6-5; 10 bases match TRBD1. The trim removed 0 bases at V and 6 bases at J, leaving 1 base unmatched. This CDR3 is built from 15 residues. Germline V gene data show CDR1 as MNHEY and CDR2 as SVGAGI. CDR3 sequence: CASSYSGQGYEKLFF. Here the CDR3 DNA reads TGTGCCAGCAGTTACTCGGGACAGGGGTATGAAAAACTGTTTTTT.

The table lists this clonotype with many counts. This chain uses TRBV7-3 with TRBJ1-1; the D is unclear. CDR1 is SGHTA and CDR2 is FQGTGA in the germline V gene. The CDR3 runs 13 residues. The V end was cut by 5 bases, the J end by 2 bases, with 9 bases between. DNA of the CDR3: TGTGCCAGCAGCACCAACACAAACACTGAAGCTTTCTTT. Its protein product is CASSTNTNTEAFF.

This clonotype was seen only a few times. The chain joins TRBV2 to TRBJ2-5, with D possibly being TRBD2 (5 bases). With 0 bases removed from V and 2 bases from J, the gap between germline ends came to 10 bases. CDR3 size: 15 residues. In germline, CDR1 is SNHLY, CDR2 FYNNEI. CDR3 residues: CASSEARAVQETQYF. The CDR3 region has the DNA TGTGCCAGCAGTGAAGCGAGGGCAGTTCAAGAGACCCAGTACTTC.

This clonotype was seen only a few times. V gene TRBV6-5 combines with J gene TRBJ1-1; the D gene is possibly TRBD1 (6 bases). The germline CDR1 and CDR2 sequences are MNHEY and SVGAGI. Trimming took off 5 bases at V and 5 bases at J, with 18 bases between the two ends. The CDR3 spans 15 residues. CDR3 DNA sequence: TGTGCCAGCAGTCCTCTGGAACTGGGGGCAACTGAAGCTTTCTTT. Protein sequence: CASSPLELGATEAFF.

This clonotype was picked up a small number of times. This sequence joins TRBV5-6 and TRBJ2-7; D possibly corresponds to TRBD1 (6 bases). Germline CDR1 SGHDT, CDR2 YYEEEE. This CDR3 spans 14 amino acids. The V end was cut by 0 bases, the J end by 3 bases, with 10 bases between. In DNA form, the CDR3 reads TGTGCCAGCAGCTTGGGGGACAACCGCTACGAGCAGTACTTC. It encodes CASSLGDNRYEQYF.

This clonotype was recorded at least ten times. This chain connects TRBV7-9 to TRBJ2-3; either TRBD1 or TRBD2 may fit D (6 bases each). Trimming removed 1 base from V and 1 base from J, with 15 bases in between. The CDR3 is 17 amino acids. CDR1 and CDR2 from the germline V gene are SEHNR and FQNEAQ (reference sequence). CDR3 nucleotide sequence: TGTGCCAGCAGCTTAGTACGGGGGCGACTACGCACAGATACGCAGTATTTT. Protein product: CASSLVRGRLRTDTQYF.